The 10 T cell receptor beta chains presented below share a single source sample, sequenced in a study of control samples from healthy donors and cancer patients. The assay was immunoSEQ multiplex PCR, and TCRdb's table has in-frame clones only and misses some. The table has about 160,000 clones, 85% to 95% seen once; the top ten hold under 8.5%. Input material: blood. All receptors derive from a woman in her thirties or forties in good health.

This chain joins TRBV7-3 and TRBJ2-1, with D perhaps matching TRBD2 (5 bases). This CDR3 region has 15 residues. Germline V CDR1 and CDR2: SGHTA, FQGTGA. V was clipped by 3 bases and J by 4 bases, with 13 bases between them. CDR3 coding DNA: TGTGCCAGCAGCTTCGACGGCGGGCGATACAATGAGCAGTTCTTC. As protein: CASSFDGGRYNEQFF.

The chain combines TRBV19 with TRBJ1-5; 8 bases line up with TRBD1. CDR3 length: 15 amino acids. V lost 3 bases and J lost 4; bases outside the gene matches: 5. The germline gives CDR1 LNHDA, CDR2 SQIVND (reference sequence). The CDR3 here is CASSIMRTGNQPQHF. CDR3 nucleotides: TGTGCCAGTAGTATCATGAGGACAGGGAATCAGCCCCAGCATTTT.

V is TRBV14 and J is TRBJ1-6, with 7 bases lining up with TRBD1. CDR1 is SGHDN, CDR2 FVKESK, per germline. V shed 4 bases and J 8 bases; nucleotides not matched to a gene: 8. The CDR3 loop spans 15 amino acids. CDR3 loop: CASSRHRGGDSPLHF. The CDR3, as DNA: TGTGCCAGCAGCCGACACAGGGGTGGGGATTCACCCCTCCACTTT.

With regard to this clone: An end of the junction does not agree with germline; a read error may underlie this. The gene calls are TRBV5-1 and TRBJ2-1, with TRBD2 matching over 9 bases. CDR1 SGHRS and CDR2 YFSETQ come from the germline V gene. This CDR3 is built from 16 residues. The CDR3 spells CARSWRGGAMNNEQFF. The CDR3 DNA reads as TGCGCCCGCAGCTGGCGGGGGGGGGCGATGAACAATGAGCAGTTCTTC. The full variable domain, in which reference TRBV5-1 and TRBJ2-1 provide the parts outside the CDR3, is KAGVTQTPRYLIKTRGQQVTLSCSPISGHRSVSWYQQTPGQGLQFLFEYFSETQRNKGNFPGRFSGRQFSNSRSEMNVSTLELGDSALYLCARSWRGGAMNNEQFFGPGTRLTVL.

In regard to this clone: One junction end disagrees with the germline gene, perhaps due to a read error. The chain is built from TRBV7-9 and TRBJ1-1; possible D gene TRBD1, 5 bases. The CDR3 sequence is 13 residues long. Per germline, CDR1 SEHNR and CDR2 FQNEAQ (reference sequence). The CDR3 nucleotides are TGTGCCAGCAGCCCCGGACAAGTCACTGATGCTTTCTTT. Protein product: CASSPGQVTDAFF.

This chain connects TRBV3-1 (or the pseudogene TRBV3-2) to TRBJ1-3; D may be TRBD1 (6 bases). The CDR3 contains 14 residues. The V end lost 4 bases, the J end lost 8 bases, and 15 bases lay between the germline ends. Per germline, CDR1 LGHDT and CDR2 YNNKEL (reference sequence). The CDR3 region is CASSPGGGGDTIYF. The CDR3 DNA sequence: TGTGCCAGCAGCCCTGGTGGAGGGGGAGACACCATATATTTT.

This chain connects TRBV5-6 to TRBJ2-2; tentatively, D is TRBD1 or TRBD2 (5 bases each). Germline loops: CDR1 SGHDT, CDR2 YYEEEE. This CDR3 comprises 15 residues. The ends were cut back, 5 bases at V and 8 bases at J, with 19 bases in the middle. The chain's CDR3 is CASRRRDLEAGELFF. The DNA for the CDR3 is TGTGCCAGCAGGCGCCGGGACCTGGAGGCGGGGGAGCTGTTTTTT.

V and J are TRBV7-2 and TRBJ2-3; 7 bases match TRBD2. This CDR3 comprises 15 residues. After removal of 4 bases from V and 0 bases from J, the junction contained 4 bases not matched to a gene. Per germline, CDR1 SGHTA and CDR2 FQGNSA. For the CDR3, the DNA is TGTGCCAGCAGCTCGCTAGCGGCTAGCACAGATACGCAGTATTTT. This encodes CASSSLAASTDTQYF.

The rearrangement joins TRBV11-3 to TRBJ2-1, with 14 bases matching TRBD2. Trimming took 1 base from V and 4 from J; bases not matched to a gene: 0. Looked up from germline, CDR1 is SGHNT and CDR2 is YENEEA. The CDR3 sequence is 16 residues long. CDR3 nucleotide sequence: TGTGCCAGCAGCTTAGGGACTAGCGGGAGGTACAATGAGCAGTTCTTC. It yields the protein CASSLGTSGRYNEQFF.

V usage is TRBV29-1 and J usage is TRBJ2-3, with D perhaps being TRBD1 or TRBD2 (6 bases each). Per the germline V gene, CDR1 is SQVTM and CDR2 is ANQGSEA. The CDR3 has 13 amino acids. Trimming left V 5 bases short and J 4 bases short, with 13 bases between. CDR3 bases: TGCAGCGTTCAAGGGGGGAACGCAGATACGCAGTATTTT. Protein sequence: CSVQGGNADTQYF.